These T cell receptor beta chains were read from a single sample in a study of blood T cell repertoires in COVID-19. Clones were sequenced by immunoSEQ multiplex PCR, and TCRdb holds only the in-frame ones, with some missing. The sample has more than 70,000 clones; approximately 83% are singletons. Sequences were obtained from peripheral blood. The receptors were sampled from a man aged 55 to 70 with acute or convalescent COVID-19. The conserved cysteine and the conserved F or W are not part of the CDR3 here. The D gene is left open where the match is weak. Clone sizes are given selectively: once, few, many, or a class where the clone is expanded.

d_gene | j_gene | v_gene | abundance | CDR3aa
- | TRBJ2-3 | TRBV5-6 | - | ASRKGVRGTDTQY
TRBD2 | TRBJ2-7 | TRBV5-1 | - | ASSLQREEQY
TRBD2 | TRBJ2-2 | TRBV5-1 | - | ASSASPLAGNTGELF
- | TRBJ1-2 | TRBV11-2 | - | ASSLNPIGVNYGYT
TRBD2 | TRBJ2-1 | TRBV19 | - | ASSTPFSGSGDEQF
- | TRBJ1-6 | TRBV7-2 | - | ASSLDLGDMSPLH
- | TRBJ1-1 | TRBV29-1 | - | SATGQNTEAF
- | TRBJ1-3 | TRBV3-1/TRBV3-2 | - | ASSPQGSAAGNTIY
TRBD1 | TRBJ2-3 | TRBV3-1/TRBV3-2 | - | ASSLRLDRNTDTQY
TRBD2 | TRBJ2-3 | TRBV5-5 | - | ATQGRGAMTDTQY
TRBD1 | TRBJ1-6 | TRBV6-5 | - | ASRSGQVGHSPLH
- | TRBJ1-3 | TRBV11-2 | - | ASSFWGPSGNTIY
TRBD1 | TRBJ1-5 | TRBV7-8 | - | ASSLARDRGVNQPQH
TRBD1 | TRBJ2-5 | TRBV6-5 | - | ASSLGQGNAETQY
- | TRBJ1-5 | TRBV6-5 | - | ASSPAGRDQPQH
- | TRBJ2-6 | TRBV30 | once | AWNRVSGANVLT
TRBD1 | TRBJ2-5 | TRBV5-1 | few | ASRLTGGQETQY
TRBD2 | TRBJ2-3 | TRBV5-1 | - | ASSISGGAVKDTQY